These T cell receptor beta chains were read from a single sample in a study of vaccination and CD4 T cells after COVID-19. TCRdb passed the PCR reads through MiXCR, listing each CDR3 protein once. The table has about 7,000 distinct CDR3 sequences, less than 35% seen once. These receptors' antigens are unknown. The specimen was CD4+ T cells from blood, cultured in vitro. Receptor source: a human donor in good health. Each CDR3 is given with its conserved first and last residue. A D gene is named only where the DNA matches it firmly. The size of a clone is reported for some rows only, either as once, few or many, or as a class for expanded clones.

d_call: -
clone_size: -
v_call: TRBV28
j_call: TRBJ1-2
cdr3_aa: CASSFRVYGYTF
cdr3_nt: TGTGCCAGCAGTTTCAGGGTCTATGGCTACACCTTC

d_call: TRBD1
clone_size: -
v_call: TRBV19
j_call: TRBJ1-4
cdr3_aa: CASSRDRGNEKLFF
cdr3_nt: TGTGCCAGTAGTCGGGACAGGGGAAATGAAAAACTGTTTTTT

d_call: TRBD2
clone_size: few
v_call: TRBV4-1
j_call: TRBJ2-1
cdr3_aa: CASSQGGAGWNGYNEQFF
cdr3_nt: TGCGCCAGCAGCCAAGGGGGAGCGGGGTGGAATGGCTACAATGAGCAGTTCTTC

d_call: -
clone_size: few
v_call: TRBV2
j_call: TRBJ2-5
cdr3_aa: CASSPNQGTQYF
cdr3_nt: TGTGCCAGCAGTCCGAACCAGGGGACCCAGTACTTC

d_call: -
clone_size: -
v_call: TRBV6-5
j_call: TRBJ1-3
cdr3_aa: CASSLKGTTGNTIYF
cdr3_nt: TGTGCCAGCAGTTTAAAGGGGACTACTGGAAACACCATATATTTT

d_call: TRBD2
clone_size: -
v_call: TRBV5-1
j_call: TRBJ2-5
cdr3_aa: CASSLASGTQETQYF
cdr3_nt: TGCGCCAGCAGCCTCGCTAGCGGGACCCAAGAGACCCAGTACTTC

d_call: -
clone_size: few
v_call: TRBV5-3
j_call: TRBJ1-1
cdr3_aa: CASSGGGEAFF
cdr3_nt: TGTGCCAGCAGTGGGGGAGGTGAAGCTTTCTTT

d_call: -
clone_size: -
v_call: TRBV19
j_call: TRBJ1-1
cdr3_aa: CASKERARMNTEAFF
cdr3_nt: TGTGCCAGTAAGGAGCGGGCACGGATGAACACTGAAGCTTTCTTT

d_call: -
clone_size: -
v_call: TRBV20-1
j_call: TRBJ1-2
cdr3_aa: CGTRGEDYGYTF
cdr3_nt: TGCGGTACGAGGGGGGAAGACTATGGCTACACCTTC

d_call: -
clone_size: few
v_call: TRBV5-1
j_call: TRBJ1-6
cdr3_aa: CASRARTSENSPLHF
cdr3_nt: TGCGCCAGCAGGGCTAGGACGTCAGAAAATTCACCCCTCCACTTT

d_call: -
clone_size: few
v_call: TRBV12-3/TRBV12-4
j_call: TRBJ1-2
cdr3_aa: CASSLRGGYGYTF
cdr3_nt: TGTGCCAGCAGTTTAAGGGGGGGCTATGGCTACACCTTC

d_call: -
clone_size: -
v_call: TRBV6-1
j_call: TRBJ2-5
cdr3_aa: CASSPGVSETQYF
cdr3_nt: TGTGCCAGCAGCCCAGGGGTATCGGAGACCCAGTACTTC

d_call: -
clone_size: few
v_call: TRBV7-2
j_call: TRBJ2-7
cdr3_aa: CASSLSQGVYEQYF
cdr3_nt: TGTGCCAGCAGCTTAAGTCAAGGGGTGTACGAGCAGTACTTC

d_call: TRBD2
clone_size: -
v_call: TRBV7-2
j_call: TRBJ2-3
cdr3_aa: CASSLVIKRGVGGTDTQYF
cdr3_nt: TGTGCCAGCAGCTTAGTGATAAAGCGGGGGGTGGGCGGCACAGATACGCAGTATTTT

d_call: TRBD1
clone_size: few
v_call: TRBV6-1
j_call: TRBJ2-2
cdr3_aa: CASSDGQGSNTGELFF
cdr3_nt: TGTGCCAGCAGTGACGGACAGGGCTCGAACACCGGGGAGCTGTTTTTT

d_call: TRBD1
clone_size: few
v_call: TRBV6-1
j_call: TRBJ2-7
cdr3_aa: CASSGQGDPSYEQYF
cdr3_nt: TGTGCCAGCAGTGGGCAGGGGGATCCCTCCTACGAGCAGTACTTC

d_call: TRBD2
clone_size: few
v_call: TRBV7-2
j_call: TRBJ2-2
cdr3_aa: CASSRTSGVNTGELFF
cdr3_nt: TGTGCCAGCAGCCGGACTAGCGGGGTGAACACCGGGGAGCTGTTTTTT

d_call: -
clone_size: few
v_call: TRBV12-3/TRBV12-4
j_call: TRBJ1-2
cdr3_aa: CASSLVLQGYGYTF
cdr3_nt: TGTGCCAGCAGTTTAGTGCTCCAGGGCTATGGCTACACCTTC

d_call: TRBD1
clone_size: few
v_call: TRBV12-3/TRBV12-4
j_call: TRBJ1-5
cdr3_aa: CASSSPGQGRQPQHF
cdr3_nt: TGTGCCAGCAGTTCCCCCGGACAGGGTCGTCAGCCCCAGCATTTT

d_call: TRBD1
clone_size: few
v_call: TRBV19
j_call: TRBJ2-7
cdr3_aa: CASTRQGGESNHEQYF
cdr3_nt: TGTGCCAGTACAAGACAGGGGGGTGAAAGTAACCACGAGCAGTACTTC